Ten or more counts support the clone carrying this T cell receptor (beta chain). This entry belongs to a study of T cells after yellow fever vaccination. Deletions cut 0 bases from V and 9 bases from J, with 15 bases between. Germline CDR1 is MGHRA and CDR2 is YSYEKL. This CDR3 has 16 amino acids. Each CDR3 protein is one row after TCRdb ran MiXCR on the 5' RACE reads. The sample has tens of thousands of distinct CDR3 sequences; around 7% are singletons. Sequencing was performed on CD8+ T cells sorted from PBMCs, taken on the day of the first yellow fever vaccination. The V gene is TRBV4-1, the J gene TRBJ1-6; a possible D gene is TRBD1 (6 bases). This sequence originates from a man aged 18 to 29 who received the YFV17D yellow fever vaccine. The CDR3 is CASSQEGFRGGSPLHF. Here the CDR3 DNA reads TGCGCCAGCAGCCAAGAAGGGTTCAGGGGAGGTTCACCCCTCCACTTT.